Listed here are 29 T cell receptor beta chains from one sample, sequenced in a study of blood T cell repertoires in COVID-19. The data were produced by immunoSEQ multiplex PCR, yet TCRdb's version contains in-frame clones alone and is incomplete. Of roughly 190,000 clones detected, around 87% appear once; the ten largest clones hold 6% to 7.5%. The sequencing input was peripheral blood. Source of these receptors: a woman aged 80 or over in a cohort sampled during active or convalescent COVID-19.

V and J are TRBV19 and TRBJ2-4; 8 nucleotides align to TRBD1. Unmatched junction bases numbered 7, after V lost 5 bases and J lost 7 bases. Germline V gene lookup returns CDR1 LNHDA and CDR2 SQIVND (reference sequence). This CDR3 region has 14 residues. CDR3 sequence: CASSVGQGGNIQYF. The CDR3 DNA reads as TGTGCCAGTAGTGTCGGACAGGGTGGGAACATTCAGTACTTC.

The V gene is TRBV28, the J gene TRBJ2-5; D remains ambiguous. V dropped 6 bases and J dropped 3 bases, with 11 bases sitting between them. CDR3 size: 13 residues. Germline assignment: CDR1 MDHEN and CDR2 SYDVKM. The CDR3 spells CASRISPEETQYF. As DNA, the CDR3 is TGTGCCAGCAGGATTTCCCCAGAAGAGACCCAGTACTTC.

This chain joins TRBV28 and TRBJ2-7, with D possibly being TRBD1 (5 bases). The germline V and J ends were trimmed by 6 bases and 1 base, with 7 bases remaining between them. This CDR3 contains 12 residues. The germline CDR1 and CDR2 sequences are MDHEN and SYDVKM. The CDR3 here is CASRQASYEQYF. Here the CDR3 DNA reads TGTGCCAGCAGACAGGCTTCCTACGAGCAGTACTTC.

The J gene is TRBJ1-1, the V gene TRBV7-6, with TRBD1 identical over 7 bases. After removal of 3 bases from V and 5 bases from J, the junction contained 6 bases not matched to a gene. The germline V gene has CDR1 SGHVS and CDR2 FNYEAQ. This CDR3 has 14 amino acids. In DNA, the CDR3 is TGTGCCAGCAGCTTCCAGGGGGGTGGAACTGAAGCTTTCTTT. Its protein product is CASSFQGGGTEAFF.

The rearrangement joins TRBV5-1 to TRBJ2-1; 15 nucleotides line up with TRBD2. Trimming removed 4 bases from V and 6 bases from J; junction bases left unmatched: 8. This CDR3 contains 17 residues. Looked up from germline, CDR1 is SGHRS and CDR2 is YFSETQ. The CDR3 coding sequence is TGCGCCAGCAGCATTCGGACTAGCGGGGGGGCCGGCAATGAGCAGTTCTTC. Amino acid sequence: CASSIRTSGGAGNEQFF.

This chain links TRBV6-2 or TRBV6-3 with TRBJ2-1; D is unresolved. Germline CDR1 and CDR2: MNHEY and SVGEGT. V was clipped by 2 bases and J by 1 base, with 3 bases between them. The CDR3 length is 13 residues. The CDR3 region has the DNA TGTGCCAGCAGTTACATATCCTACAATGAGCAGTTCTTC. Translating gives CASSYISYNEQFF.

V gene TRBV9 combines with J gene TRBJ2-7; no definite D call. CDR1 and CDR2 from the germline V gene are SGDLS and YYNGEE. CDR3 length equals 14 residues. With 1 base removed from V and 4 bases from J, the gap between germline ends came to 12 bases. The CDR3 coding sequence is TGTGCCAGCAGCGTAAAAGCTAGTTCTTACGAGCAGTACTTC. Encoded protein: CASSVKASSYEQYF.

The chain employs TRBV5-1 and TRBJ1-5; D ambiguous. V lost 4 bases and J lost 1, with 18 bases in between. The CDR3 extends over 17 amino acids. Germline V gene lookup returns CDR1 SGHRS and CDR2 YFSETQ. The CDR3 DNA follows: TGCGCCAGCAGCCCCCTGGCCCTTGCGGAGAGCAATCAGCCCCAGCATTTT. It specifies CASSPLALAESNQPQHF.

This clone was seen only a few times. The chain uses TRBV5-4 and TRBJ2-5, with D maybe TRBD1 (6 bases). Trimming left V 2 bases short and J 6 bases short, with 26 bases between. The CDR3 loop spans 18 amino acids. The germline gives CDR1 SGHNT, CDR2 YYREEE (reference sequence). CDR3 DNA sequence: TGTGCCAGCAGCTTTGGGGGCCAAACAGGGCTCCTAGGAAAGACCCAGTACTTC. Translation: CASSFGGQTGLLGKTQYF.

This clone was seen once. This rearrangement joins TRBV5-1 to TRBJ2-2, with D maybe TRBD2 (5 bases). The germline CDR1 and CDR2 sequences are SGHRS and YFSETQ. This CDR3 contains 14 residues. The V gene lost 1 base and the J gene lost 5 bases, with 9 bases spanning the gap. In DNA, the CDR3 is TGCGCCAGCAGCTTGCGGGGATATACCGGGGAGCTGTTTTTT. It is translated as CASSLRGYTGELFF.

The chain joins TRBV7-2 to TRBJ2-6; D not resolved. V lost 3 bases and J lost 4, with 10 bases in between. The CDR3 sequence is 15 residues long. The germline CDR1 and CDR2 sequences are SGHTA and FQGNSA. Here the CDR3 reads CASSLTGSGANVLTF. The CDR3 DNA sequence: TGTGCCAGCAGCTTGACCGGGTCGGGGGCCAACGTCCTGACTTTC. Filled out from reference TRBV7-2 and TRBJ2-6, the complete variable domain reads GAGVSQSPSNKVTEKGKDVELRCDPISGHTALYWYRQSLGQGLEFLIYFQGNSAPDKSGLPSDRFSAERTGGSVSTLTIQRTQQEDSAVYLCASSLTGSGANVLTFGAGSRLTVL.

The chain joins TRBV19 to TRBJ2-1; 10 bases are a match to TRBD2. V was pared by 1 base and J by 6 bases, with 15 bases of the junction left unmatched. The CDR3 is 19 residues long. CDR1 and CDR2 from the germline V gene are LNHDA and SQIVND (reference sequence). In DNA form, the CDR3 reads TGTGCCAGTAGTATAGCTGGACTAGCGGCGTCCTACTTTGTCAATGAGCAGTTCTTC. It specifies CASSIAGLAASYFVNEQFF.

The V gene is TRBV4-1, the J gene TRBJ1-1; tentative D call: TRBD1 (6 bases). Looked up from germline, CDR1 is MGHRA and CDR2 is YSYEKL. The CDR3 is 13 residues long. The V and J ends lost 2 bases and 11 bases respectively, with 15 bases between them. The DNA for the CDR3 is TGCGCCAGCAGCCAACCCCCGGGGGGCAGGGCTTTCTTT. Its translation is CASSQPPGGRAFF.

The rearrangement joins TRBV11-3 to TRBJ1-6, with D hard to call. In germline, CDR1 is SGHNT, CDR2 YENEEA. This CDR3 region has 14 residues. The V and J ends lost 1 base and 5 bases respectively, with 6 bases between them. The CDR3 loop is CASSLASNNSPLHF. CDR3 DNA sequence: TGTGCCAGCAGCTTAGCCAGTAATAATTCACCCCTCCACTTT.

The V call is TRBV18, the J call TRBJ1-5; D gene unclear. Germline-derived CDR1 and CDR2 are KGHSH and LQKENI. The ends were cut back, 2 bases at V and 6 bases at J, with 20 bases in the middle. CDR3 length equals 17 residues. For the CDR3, the DNA is TGTGCCAGCTCACCAGAAACGATGTATGCCGGGTTTCAGCCCCAGCATTTT. Its protein is CASSPETMYAGFQPQHF.

This chain joins TRBV2 and TRBJ2-6, with 7 bases fitting TRBD1. This CDR3 region has 21 residues. Germline CDR1 SNHLY, CDR2 FYNNEI. J lost 0 bases, V lost 7 bases, and 21 bases had no gene match. As DNA, the CDR3 is TGTGCCAGCATCCCAACCGGGACCGTGACAGGGTTGACCTCTGGGGCCAACGTCCTGACTTTC. Translated: CASIPTGTVTGLTSGANVLTF.

This chain joins TRBV7-9 and TRBJ1-2, with 7 bases aligning to TRBD1. The CDR3 is 15 residues long. V lost 1 base, J lost 11 bases, and 13 bases stayed unmatched. Per germline, CDR1 SEHNR and CDR2 FQNEAQ (reference sequence). The CDR3 DNA reads as TGTGCCAGCAGCTTAGTATTAGGGGGCGAATCGGCGTACACCTTC. Its protein product is CASSLVLGGESAYTF.

Here the CDR3 DNA reads TGTGCCATCAGTGAGATGACAGGATCCAGCTCCTACGAGCAGTACTTC. Translated, it gives CAISEMTGSSSYEQYF. The gene calls are TRBV10-3 and TRBJ2-7, with D possibly matching TRBD1 (6 bases). This CDR3 has 16 amino acids. CDR1 ENHRY and CDR2 SYGVKD come from the germline V gene. V was clipped by 2 bases and J by 0 bases, with 14 bases between them.

The chain combines TRBV27 with TRBJ2-5; 16 nucleotides agree with TRBD2. Germline lookup yields CDR1 MNHEY and CDR2 SMNVEV (reference sequence). This CDR3 is built from 16 residues. Trimming took 4 bases from V and 4 from J; bases not matched to a gene: 3. CDR3 sequence: CASSSGTSGRGETQYF. The CDR3 DNA sequence: TGTGCCAGCAGTTCCGGGACTAGCGGGAGGGGAGAGACCCAGTACTTC.

The chain recombines TRBV30 with TRBJ2-7; D may be TRBD1 (6 bases). CDR3 size: 16 residues. Deletions cut 3 bases from V and 6 bases from J, with 24 bases between. Germline CDR1 reads GTSNPN; CDR2 reads SVGIG (reference sequence). The CDR3 sequence is CAWRGWGRGPKVEQYF. In DNA, the CDR3 is TGTGCCTGGAGGGGATGGGGGCGAGGACCGAAAGTCGAGCAGTACTTC.

The chain carries TRBV21-1 and TRBJ2-6; the D segment call TRBD1 is taken from the table without a DNA check. TRBV21-1 represents a pseudogene. The CDR3 spans 18 residues. DNA of the CDR3: TGTGCCAGCAGCAGCCGGGACAGGGAAAACTCTGGGGCCAACGTCCTGACTTTC. Amino acid sequence: CASSSRDRENSGANVLTF.

This clone was seen a handful of times. The chain recombines TRBV9 with TRBJ2-1, with a possible D match to TRBD1 (6 bases). V gave up 3 bases and J gave up 4 bases, with 14 bases separating them. Germline values: CDR1 SGDLS, CDR2 YYNGEE. The CDR3 covers 15 residues. The CDR3 loop is CASSAPGHLYNEQFF. For the CDR3, the DNA is TGTGCCAGCAGCGCACCGGGACACCTTTACAATGAGCAGTTCTTC.

CDR3 loop: CASSPLRDREKLFF. Written as DNA, the CDR3 is TGTGCCAGCTCACCTCTCAGGGATCGGGAAAAACTGTTTTTT. The genes are TRBV18 and TRBJ1-4, with D possibly matching TRBD1 (5 bases). The germline V gene encodes CDR1 KGHSH and CDR2 LQKENI. The CDR3 totals 14 residues. The germline V and J ends were trimmed by 3 bases and 8 bases, with 13 bases remaining between them.

The chain combines TRBV9 with TRBJ2-1; tentative D call: TRBD1 (5 bases). The CDR3 runs 12 residues. The V end was cut by 0 bases, the J end by 8 bases, with 6 bases between. Germline CDR1 SGDLS, CDR2 YYNGEE. The CDR3 DNA sequence: TGTGCCAGCAGCGTAGCAGGGTATGAGCAGTTCTTC. It translates to CASSVAGYEQFF.

This sequence joins TRBV7-9 and TRBJ2-3, with 11 nucleotides matching TRBD2. CDR1 and CDR2 from the germline V gene are SEHNR and FQNEAQ (reference sequence). V lost 1 base, J lost 9 bases, and 9 bases stayed unmatched. The CDR3 contains 16 residues. This CDR3 is CASSLGLASGRYTQYF. DNA for the CDR3: TGTGCCAGCAGCTTAGGGTTGGCTAGCGGGAGGTACACGCAGTATTTT.

V gene TRBV10-1 combines with J gene TRBJ1-1; maybe TRBD1 (5 bases). V dropped 3 bases and J dropped 2 bases, with 7 bases sitting between them. This CDR3 is built from 13 residues. CDR1 is WNHNN and CDR2 is SYGVQD in the germline V gene (reference sequence). The CDR3 bases are TGCGCCAGCAGTGAAGGGGTCAACACTGAAGCTTTCTTT. Its translation is CASSEGVNTEAFF.

The gene calls are TRBV11-2 and TRBJ2-3, with 13 bases matching TRBD2. Losses at the gene ends were 6 bases for V and 5 bases for J; bases not matched to a gene: 8. Per the germline V gene, CDR1 is SGHAT and CDR2 is FQNNGV. This CDR3 is 16 amino acids long. DNA for the CDR3: TGTGCCAGCAGACATAGGACTAGCGGGGGTGGAGATACGCAGTATTTT. Translated, it gives CASRHRTSGGGDTQYF.

This clone was detected only once. This chain links TRBV6-5 with TRBJ2-2; the D gene is possibly TRBD2 (5 bases). The V gene lost 11 bases and the J gene lost 2 bases, with 12 bases spanning the gap. CDR1 is MNHEY, CDR2 SVGAGI, per germline. CDR3 size: 13 residues. The CDR3 reads CAVRRENTGELFF. CDR3 DNA: TGTGCCGTACGACGGGAAAACACCGGGGAGCTGTTTTTT.

The rearrangement uses TRBV5-4 and TRBJ2-5; tentatively, D is TRBD2 (7 bases). The V gene's germline CDR1 is SGHNT and CDR2 YYREEE (reference sequence). V was pared by 4 bases and J by 5 bases, with 18 bases between. This CDR3 is 15 amino acids long. CDR3 coding DNA: TGTGCCAGCAGCCTCCCGGGGGGCCTGGTGGAGACCCAGTACTTC. Translation gives CASSLPGGLVETQYF.